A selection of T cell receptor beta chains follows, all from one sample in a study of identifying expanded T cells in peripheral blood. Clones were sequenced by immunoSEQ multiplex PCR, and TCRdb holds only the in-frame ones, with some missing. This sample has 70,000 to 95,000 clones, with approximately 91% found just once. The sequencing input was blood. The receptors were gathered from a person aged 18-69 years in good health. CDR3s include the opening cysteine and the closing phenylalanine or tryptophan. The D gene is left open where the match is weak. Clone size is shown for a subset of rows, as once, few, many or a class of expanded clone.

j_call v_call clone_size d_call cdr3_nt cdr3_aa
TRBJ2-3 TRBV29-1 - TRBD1 TGCAGCGTTGAAGGTCAGGGGGCTGATACGCAGTATTTT CSVEGQGADTQYF
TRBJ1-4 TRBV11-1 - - TGTGCCAGCGGACGGGACCCCCAGGACGTACTGTTTTTT CASGRDPQDVLFF
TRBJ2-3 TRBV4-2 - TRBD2 TGTGCCAGCAGCCCGGGACTAGCGGGGAATACGCAGTATTTT CASSPGLAGNTQYF
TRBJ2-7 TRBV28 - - TGTGCCAGCAGCCGAGGGACGGACGGACCCTACGAGCAGTACTTC CASSRGTDGPYEQYF
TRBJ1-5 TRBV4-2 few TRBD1 TGTGCCAGCAGCCAAAGCGACAGGGACAATCAGCCCCAGCATTTT CASSQSDRDNQPQHF
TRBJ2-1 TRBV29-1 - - TGCAGCGTGCCCCAGGGAATAGATTACAATGAGCAGTTCTTC CSVPQGIDYNEQFF
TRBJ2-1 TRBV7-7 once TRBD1 TGTGCCAGCAGCTTAGGGACAGGGACTGAGCAGTTCTTC CASSLGTGTEQFF
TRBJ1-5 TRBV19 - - TGTGCCAGTCGTTCCGGGGGCTCGGTTCAGCCCCAGCATTTT CASRSGGSVQPQHF
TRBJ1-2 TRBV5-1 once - TGCGCCAGCAGCTGGCAGGGGCCTGAAGACTATGGCTACACCTTC CASSWQGPEDYGYTF
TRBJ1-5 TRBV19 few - TGTGCCAGTAGTATGACTGGGAGCCAGCCCCAGCATTTT CASSMTGSQPQHF
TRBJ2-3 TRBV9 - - TGTGCCAGCAGCCTTACCACCCAAGATACGCAGTATTTT CASSLTTQDTQYF
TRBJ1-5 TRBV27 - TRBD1 TGTGCCAGCAGTTTACAACAGGGGGCTGGTCAGCCCCAGCATTTT CASSLQQGAGQPQHF
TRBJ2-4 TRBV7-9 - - TGTGCCAGCAGCCTGGGCCGGCTGGACATTCAGTACTTC CASSLGRLDIQYF
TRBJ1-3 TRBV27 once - TGTGCCAGCAGTGCTAGCGGGGCCGGAAACACCATATATTTT CASSASGAGNTIYF
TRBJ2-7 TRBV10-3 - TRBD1 TGTGCCATCCTCCGGGACAGCGAAGCTGAGCAGTACTTC CAILRDSEAEQYF
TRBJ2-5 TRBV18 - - TGTGCCAGCTCACCACGTGCACTAGAAGAGACCCAGTACTTC CASSPRALEETQYF
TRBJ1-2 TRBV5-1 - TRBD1 TGCGCCAGCAGCTTATCCGACAGGGTAGCTAACTATGGCTACACCTTC CASSLSDRVANYGYTF
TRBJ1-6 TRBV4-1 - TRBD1 TGCGCCAGCAGCCCTGACACAATCACAGGGGTTCAAAATTCACCCCTCCACTTT CASSPDTITGVQNSPLHF
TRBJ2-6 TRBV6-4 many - TGTGCCAGCAGTGATTCCAACTCAGGGGCTGGGGCCAACGTCCTGACTTTC CASSDSNSGAGANVLTF
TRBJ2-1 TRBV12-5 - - TGTGCTAGTGGTCTCAATAGCGTACCCGGATACAATGAGCAGTTCTTC CASGLNSVPGYNEQFF
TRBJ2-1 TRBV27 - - TGTGCCAGCACCCTCGGCCATGAGCAGTTCTTC CASTLGHEQFF
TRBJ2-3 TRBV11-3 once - TGTGCCAGCAGCTTCGGACTTCGCACAGATACGCAGTATTTT CASSFGLRTDTQYF
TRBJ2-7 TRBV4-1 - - TGCGCCAGCAGCTTTCCAGGGGACGCCTACGAGCAGTACTTC CASSFPGDAYEQYF
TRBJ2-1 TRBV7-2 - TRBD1 TGTGCCAGCAGCCTCGGACAGGGGGGGGTGAATGAGCAGTTCTTC CASSLGQGGVNEQFF
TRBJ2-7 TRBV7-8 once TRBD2 TGTGCCAGCAGCTTAGGGGGACTAGCGGGATCCTACGAGCAGTACTTC CASSLGGLAGSYEQYF
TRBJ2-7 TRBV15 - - TGTGCCACGGCCCCAGACACCCGTTCCTACGAGCAGTACTTC CATAPDTRSYEQYF
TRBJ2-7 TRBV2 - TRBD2 TGTGCCAGCAGCCCTTTTCGGGGGGGCGAGCAGTACTTC CASSPFRGGEQYF
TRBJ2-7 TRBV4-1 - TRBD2 TGCGCCAGCAGCCAAGTTATCGGGAGGGTTACCTACGAGCAGTACTTC CASSQVIGRVTYEQYF
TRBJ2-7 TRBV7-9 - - TGTGCCAGCAGCTACTTGGGTGGGCAGTACTTC CASSYLGGQYF
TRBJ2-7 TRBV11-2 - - TGTGCCAGCAGCTTAGGTCCTGGGCACTACGAGCAGTACTTC CASSLGPGHYEQYF
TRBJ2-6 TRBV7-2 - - TGTGCCAGCAGCCCCCGAGTGGGGGCCGAGTTAGGGGCCAACGTCCTGACTTTC CASSPRVGAELGANVLTF
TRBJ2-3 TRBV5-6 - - TGTGCCAGCAGCGGCGGGACGGCAGTTACGCAGTATTTT CASSGGTAVTQYF
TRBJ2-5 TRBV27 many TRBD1 TGTGCCAGCAGCGCCCGGACAGGCCAAGAGACCCAGTACTTC CASSARTGQETQYF
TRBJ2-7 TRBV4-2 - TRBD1 TGTGCCAGCAGCCCAGGGCAGGGGGACAGCTCCTACGAGCAGTACTTC CASSPGQGDSSYEQYF
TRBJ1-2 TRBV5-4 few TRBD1 TGTGCCAGCGGAACAGGGGGCAGGTATGGCTACACCTTC CASGTGGRYGYTF
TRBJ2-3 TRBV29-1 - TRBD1 TGCAGCGTTGGACAGGGAAGCCCAGATACGCAGTATTTT CSVGQGSPDTQYF
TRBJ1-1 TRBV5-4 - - TGTGCCAGCAGCTTAACGGGCGGTACTGAAGCTTTCTTT CASSLTGGTEAFF
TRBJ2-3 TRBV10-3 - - TGTGCCATCAGTGAGTCTGGCGGACCTAGCACAGATACGCAGTATTTT CAISESGGPSTDTQYF
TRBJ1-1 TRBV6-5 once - TGTGCCAGCATCTCCCCGACCGGTTACACTGAAGCTTTCTTT CASISPTGYTEAFF
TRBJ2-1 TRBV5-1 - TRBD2 TGCGCCAGCAGCAGACTAGCGGGAGGGTCGGGCAATGAGCAGTTCTTC CASSRLAGGSGNEQFF
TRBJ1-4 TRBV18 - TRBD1 TGTGCCAGCTCGGGGGACAGCGCAACTAATGAAAAACTGTTTTTT CASSGDSATNEKLFF
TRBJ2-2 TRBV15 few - TGTGCCACCAGCAGAGGGGACGGGTCCGGGGAGCTGTTTTTT CATSRGDGSGELFF
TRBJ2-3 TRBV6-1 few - TGTGCCAGCAGTGAAATCCGGGGCAGGGGAGGGACAGATACGCAGTATTTT CASSEIRGRGGTDTQYF
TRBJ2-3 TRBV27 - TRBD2 TGTGCCAGCAGTTGGGGTAGCGGGGCAGATACGCAGTATTTT CASSWGSGADTQYF
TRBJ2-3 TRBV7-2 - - TGTGCCAGCAGCTCCCCCCTGGCAGGGAGTCCAGATACGCAGTATTTT CASSSPLAGSPDTQYF
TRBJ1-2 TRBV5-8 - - TGTGCCAGCAGCTTAGGATTCTATGGCTACACCTTC CASSLGFYGYTF
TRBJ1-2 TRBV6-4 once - TGTGCCAGCAGTGCACAGGGAGACCATAACTATGGCTACACCTTC CASSAQGDHNYGYTF
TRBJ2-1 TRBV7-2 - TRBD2 TGTGCCAGCGCCCCTAGCGGGAGGGACAATGAGCAGTTCTTC CASAPSGRDNEQFF
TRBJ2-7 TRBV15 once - TGTGCCACCAGCGGAATACAGGGTCGCTACGAGCAGTACTTC CATSGIQGRYEQYF
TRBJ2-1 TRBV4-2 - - TGTGCCAGCAGCCAAACTTACGGGGATGAGCAGTTCTTC CASSQTYGDEQFF
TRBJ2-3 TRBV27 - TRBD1 TGTGCCAGCAGAGTGAGACAGGGGTTGAGCACAGATACGCAGTATTTT CASRVRQGLSTDTQYF
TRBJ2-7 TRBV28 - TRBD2 TGTGCCAGCAGTTTTAGCGGGAGATCGTTAGAGCAGTACTTC CASSFSGRSLEQYF
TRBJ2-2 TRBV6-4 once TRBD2 TGTGCCAGCAGGACTAGCGGGGACACCGGGGAGCTGTTTTTT CASRTSGDTGELFF
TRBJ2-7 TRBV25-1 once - TGTGCCAGCAGGGCACAGGTCTCCTACGAGCAGTACTTC CASRAQVSYEQYF
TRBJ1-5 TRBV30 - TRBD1 TGTGCCTGGAGCATTGACAGGGTTGGTCAGCCCCAGCATTTT CAWSIDRVGQPQHF
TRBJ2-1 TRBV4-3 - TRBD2 TGCGCCAGCAGCCAAGATGGGGGGGGAGGCAGCTCCTACAATGAGCAGTTCTTC CASSQDGGGGSSYNEQFF
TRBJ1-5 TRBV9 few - TGTGCCAGCAGCGCGGGACGGCGAAATCAGCCCCAGCATTTT CASSAGRRNQPQHF
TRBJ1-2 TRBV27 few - TGTGCCAGCCTCAGTGACAGATTCGGCTACACCTTC CASLSDRFGYTF
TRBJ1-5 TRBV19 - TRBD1 TGTGCCAGTAGTCTTATTACAGGGGAAACATATCAGCCCCAGCATTTT CASSLITGETYQPQHF
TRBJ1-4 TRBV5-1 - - TGCGCCAGCAGCCCCCGGGCGGGTTTTAATGAAAAACTGTTTTTT CASSPRAGFNEKLFF